A single sample is the source of the 17 T cell receptor beta chains below, sequenced in a study of blood T cell repertoires in COVID-19. Produced via immunoSEQ multiplex PCR; TCRdb's table is partial and in-frame only. Counted here are 9,500 to 15,000 clones, roughly 90% occurring once; the ten biggest clones make up about 13%. Sequencing input: peripheral blood. Receptors were obtained from a man between 65 and 85 years old with active COVID-19.

This clone appeared once. The genes are TRBV5-1 and TRBJ2-1, with 9 bases aligning to TRBD2. This CDR3 region has 15 residues. V trimming: 0 bases; J trimming: 8 bases; junction bases outside the gene matches: 6. The germline CDR1 and CDR2 sequences are SGHRS and YFSETQ. CDR3 DNA sequence: TGCGCCAGCAGCTTGGGCGGGAGGGCCGAGGATGAGCAGTTCTTC. Translating it yields CASSLGGRAEDEQFF.

The sample holds one count of this clone. The V and J genes are TRBV4-1 and TRBJ2-4; 8 bases map to TRBD1. The CDR3 consists of 18 residues. The germline V gene encodes CDR1 MGHRA and CDR2 YSYEKL. The V gene end was trimmed by 4 bases and the J gene end by 0 bases; junction bases not matched to a gene: 11. CDR3: CASSLIIGTGLAKNIQYF. The CDR3, as DNA: TGCGCCAGCAGCCTGATCATCGGGACAGGTCTAGCCAAAAACATTCAGTACTTC.

In this sample, this clone turned up once. The genes are TRBV3-1 (or the pseudogene TRBV3-2) and TRBJ1-2; possible D gene TRBD1, 6 bases. Trimming removed 5 bases at V and 8 bases at J, with 12 bases between. Germline assignment: CDR1 LGHDT and CDR2 YNNKEL (reference sequence). CDR3 size: 12 residues. The CDR3 loop reads CASSRGGDGYTF. The CDR3 DNA sequence: TGTGCCAGCAGCAGGGGGGGGGACGGCTACACCTTC.

The CDR3 loop reads CSVTRGVNQPQHF. For the CDR3, the DNA is TGCAGCGTCACCCGCGGGGTAAATCAGCCCCAGCATTTT. The rearrangement links TRBV29-1 to TRBJ1-5, with D unclear. Germline CDR1 SQVTM, CDR2 ANQGSEA. The ends were cut back, 6 bases at V and 4 bases at J, with 13 bases in the middle. The CDR3 contains 13 residues.

The chain carries TRBV10-3 and TRBJ2-3, with 9 bases aligning to TRBD2. The CDR3 has 18 residues. The V gene end was trimmed by 2 bases and the J gene end by 1 base; junction bases not matched to a gene: 10. CDR1 ENHRY and CDR2 SYGVKD come from the germline V gene. In DNA, the CDR3 is TGTGCCATCAGTGAGCCTGGTAGCGGGGGAGGGGGCACAGATACGCAGTATTTT. Residues: CAISEPGSGGGGTDTQYF.

This rearrangement joins TRBV29-1 to TRBJ2-7, with 11 bases that match TRBD2. From germline, CDR1 is SQVTM and CDR2 ANQGSEA. With 7 bases clipped from V and 7 bases from J, the junction kept 18 bases outside the gene matches. The CDR3 spans 16 residues. This chain's CDR3 is CSATSGTSGRLMEQYF. In nucleotides, the CDR3 is TGCAGCGCCACCTCCGGGACTAGCGGTAGGCTTATGGAGCAGTACTTC.

This chain links TRBV2 with TRBJ2-2; possible D gene TRBD1, 6 bases. The CDR3 is 12 residues long. Germline values: CDR1 SNHLY, CDR2 FYNNEI. V was trimmed by 6 bases and J by 5 bases, leaving 7 bases between them. The CDR3 here is CASRTGTGELFF. Written as DNA, the CDR3 is TGTGCCAGCAGGACAGGTACCGGGGAGCTGTTTTTT.

J is TRBJ2-2 and V is TRBV10-2, with 9 bases matching TRBD2. The CDR3 spans 14 residues. J lost 5 bases, V lost 6 bases, and 4 bases had no gene match. CDR1 is WSHSY and CDR2 is SAAADI in the germline V gene. The CDR3 nucleotides read TGCGCCAGCAGGTTGCGGGAGGGGACCGGGGAGCTGTTTTTT. It translates to CASRLREGTGELFF.

The rearrangement links TRBV5-4 to TRBJ2-7; 13 nucleotides line up with TRBD2. There are 15 residues in the CDR3. Germline values: CDR1 SGHNT, CDR2 YYREEE (reference sequence). V lost 0 bases to trimming and J lost 4 bases; unmatched junction nucleotides: 1. Written as DNA, the CDR3 is TGTGCCAGCAGCTTGGGGACTAGCGGGAGTTACGAGCAGTACTTC. Translating gives CASSLGTSGSYEQYF.

The rearrangement links TRBV7-3 to TRBJ2-2, with 12 bases identical to TRBD2. Germline values: CDR1 SGHTA, CDR2 FQGTGA. Trimming cost V 5 bases and J 6 bases; bases outside gene matches: 13. CDR3 length equals 18 residues. The CDR3 coding sequence is TGTGCCAGCAGCCTTACTAGCGGGGGGACCTTCCTACCCGGGGAGCTGTTTTTT. This codes for CASSLTSGGTFLPGELFF.

This sequence joins TRBV6-5 and TRBJ1-3; the D is unclear. The ends were cut back, 10 bases at V and 0 bases at J, with 10 bases in the middle. Germline loops: CDR1 MNHEY, CDR2 SVGAGI. CDR3 length equals 13 residues. The DNA for the CDR3 is TGTGCCACCCAGGTAAACTCTGGAAACACCATATATTTT. Protein product: CATQVNSGNTIYF.

The chain joins TRBV4-1 to TRBJ1-5; D gene unclear. The CDR3 is 15 amino acids. The V end was cut by 2 bases, the J end by 2 bases, with 10 bases between. Germline V gene data show CDR1 as MGHRA and CDR2 as YSYEKL. This chain's CDR3 is CASSQLGLGNQPQHF. CDR3 sequence (DNA): TGCGCCAGCAGCCAATTAGGACTGGGCAATCAGCCCCAGCATTTT.

The chain uses TRBV5-4 and TRBJ2-2, with 8 bases identical to TRBD1. V trimming: 2 bases; J trimming: 6 bases; junction bases outside the gene matches: 12. This CDR3 comprises 17 residues. Germline V gene data show CDR1 as SGHNT and CDR2 as YYREEE (reference sequence). CDR3 DNA: TGTGCCAGCAGCTTCCGTACGGGACAGGTGACACCCGGGGAGCTGTTTTTT. Translated: CASSFRTGQVTPGELFF.

The gene calls are TRBV18 and TRBJ2-2, with D maybe TRBD1 (5 bases). Trimming shortened V by 3 bases and J by 0 bases, and 11 bases separated the two germline ends. This CDR3 region has 16 residues. Germline loops: CDR1 KGHSH, CDR2 LQKENI. The CDR3 DNA reads TGTGCCAGCTCACCGTTTACCAGGGCGAACACCGGGGAGCTGTTTTTT. It yields the protein CASSPFTRANTGELFF.

On this clone itself: At one boundary the junction diverges from the germline segment, which might be a read error. The chain joins TRBV7-2 to TRBJ2-7; 11 positions agree with TRBD1. Looked up from germline, CDR1 is SGHTA and CDR2 is FQGNSA. This CDR3 contains 17 residues. CDR3 residues: CASSLFFWTGGSDEQYF. CDR3 coding DNA: TGTGCCAGCAGCCTCTTCTTTTGGACAGGGGGCTCCGACGAGCAGTACTTC.

The chain has TRBV3-1 (or the pseudogene TRBV3-2) and TRBJ2-3; 16 bases are shared with TRBD2. Germline lookup yields CDR1 LGHDT and CDR2 YNNKEL (reference sequence). The CDR3 has 18 amino acids. V shed 3 bases, J shed 0 bases, and the junction held 3 bases outside the gene matches. CDR3 nucleotide sequence: TGTGCCAGCAGCCAGGGACTAGCGGGGGGGATTAGCACAGATACGCAGTATTTT. Amino acids: CASSQGLAGGISTDTQYF.

J is TRBJ2-5 and V is TRBV7-3; 9 nucleotides match TRBD2. V was clipped by 2 bases and J by 5 bases; unmatched bases: 9. The CDR3 is 16 residues long. In germline, CDR1 is SGHTA, CDR2 FQGTGA. The CDR3 sequence: CASSLSQRGAPETQYF. The CDR3, as DNA: TGTGCCAGCAGCTTATCACAGCGGGGGGCTCCTGAGACCCAGTACTTC.